This T cell receptor (beta chain) was sequenced for a study of OX40 agonist ivuxolimab in advanced cancers. Regarding the complete study: Ivuxolimab was a fully human IgG2 agonistic monoclonal antibody targeting the costimulatory receptor OX40 (CD134). Intravenous ivuxolimab was administered to patients every 2 weeks at six dose levels: 0.01, 0.1, 0.3, 1.5, 3 and 10 mg/kg. Among the 50 to 55 dose-escalation patients, about 20 had hepatocellular carcinoma, 15 or so melanoma, 9 renal cell carcinoma and 9 head and neck cancer. The dose-escalation cohort was around 83% male with a mean age of roughly 62 years, ranging from roughly 20 to 80. Patients were allowed to have had prior anti-PD-1, anti-PD-L1 or anti-CTLA-4 therapy, and 40% to 45% of the dose-escalation patients had been treated with checkpoint inhibitors. Partial responses occurred in three dose-escalation patients: two with cutaneous melanoma and one with hepatocellular carcinoma. The purpose of peripheral TCRbeta sequencing was to test whether ivuxolimab changed TCR sequence diversity and led to clonal T-cell expansion. The paper describes the monotherapy dose-escalation part (N of about 47 patients) of the phase I trial of ivuxolimab. Overall study outcomes, separate from this receptor: Which antigens the clonally expanded peripheral T cells were specific for was not determined. On average, CD8+ T cells showed more expanded clones than CD4+ T cells after ivuxolimab. Low levels of normalized T-cell clonal expansion were also seen in some patients who did not respond. At doses from 0.1 to 3.0 mg/kg, clonal expansion was seen in both CD4+ and CD8+ blood T cells between baseline and week 6. Partial responders in the 0.1-3.0 mg/kg groups had among the lowest normalized peripheral clonal expansion, especially among CD8+ T cells.

Comment on this clone: This clone's antigen is unknown. The sample holds no much larger clone one base away, and base qualities are not on file.

Looking up the germline V gene yields CDR1 MNHNS and CDR2 SASEGT. The germline ends are 12 bases apart after V is trimmed by 0 bases and J by 7 bases. Reading from cysteine to phenylalanine, the CDR3 counts 15 amino acids. The read is trimmed to its CDR3 DNA, 45 bases read in frame from base 1. Patients with autoimmune disease history or receiving systemic immunosuppression were excluded from the trial. Peripheral blood for TCR sequencing was drawn from every dose cohort at baseline, at cycle 4 day 1 and at cycle 7 day 1. Samples came from an open-label, multicenter, first-in-human phase I dose-escalation trial of ivuxolimab. The trial enrolled adults with locally advanced or metastatic head and neck squamous cell, hepatocellular, melanoma or renal cell carcinoma. Before TCR sequencing, CD4+ and CD8+ T cells were separately sorted from peripheral blood. To sequence the TCRbeta CDR3 region, genomic DNA was isolated from the sorted cells. The immunoSEQ Assay was used for sequencing of TCRbeta CDR3 regions. TCRdb re-hosts the immuneACCESS table, in-frame sequences only. Its copies lack some clones; in the studies checked, an unresolved V gene accounts for under half of them, and the cause for the rest is not known. Present in this sample are 11,000 to 15,000 clones, roughly nine tenths of which were seen just once. Approximately 23% of the sample is in the top ten clones.

The clonotype originates from an adult with an advanced solid tumor such as melanoma, head and neck, liver or kidney cancer. This material consisted of CD4+ or CD8+ T cells sorted from blood, taken in a trial of the OX40 agonist ivuxolimab. The chain joins TRBV6-1 to TRBJ1-4; the D gene cannot be named for sure. The CDR3 has the sequence CASSEAWTEGEKLFF. The DNA is TGTGCCAGCAGTGAAGCGTGGACCGAGGGTGAAAAACTGTTTTTT.